This T cell receptor beta chain was found in a study of blood T cells in healthy people across ages. This clonotype was observed at least ten times. Its target is unknown. Study-wide results and caveats: TCR beta diversity per million T cells fell roughly linearly with age.

A J-beta primer mix and a sample-barcoded 5' primer were used in a second PCR of roughly 7 to 12 cycles. Per sample, CDR3-containing paired-end reads numbered at least 2.5 million. TCRdb reanalysed the 5' RACE reads using MiXCR and keeps one entry per CDR3 protein. The repertoire has over 550,000 distinct CDR3 sequences, 25% to 35% of them found once; the top ten carry about a sixth. Germline values: CDR1 SGHTA, CDR2 FQGNSA. V was shortened by 2 bases and J by 1 base, with 5 bases between the two germline ends. There are 13 residues in the CDR3. The sample consisted of blood. The V call is TRBV7-2, the J call TRBJ1-1; D unresolved. The source of this sequence is an elderly woman in good health. The CDR3 sequence: CASSLQQNTEAFF. Written as DNA, the CDR3 is TGTGCCAGCAGCTTACAGCAGAACACTGAAGCTTTCTTT.